This TCR beta chain derives from a study of blood T cell repertoires in COVID-19. About the study: The samples span acute and convalescent COVID-19 from the United States, Italy and Spain. T cells, B-cell-depleted T cells, or PBMCs supplied cDNA or gDNA.

The CDR3 runs to 14 residues. V lost 5 bases and J 2 bases, leaving 12 bases between the germline ends. In germline, CDR1 is MNHEY, CDR2 SMNVEV (reference sequence). For this clone: The identical CDR3 is also encoded by other nucleotide sequences in the sample.

Per the original data handling: Estimation of nucleated cell counts relied on the amplification of reference gene primers. The table came from immunoSEQ multiplex PCR; TCRdb's copy has only in-frame clones and leaves some out. V, J and clone size reflect that table, while D and trimming were determined from the DNA. The data contain tens of thousands of clones, around 90% of them singletons. The J gene is TRBJ1-2, the V gene TRBV27, with a possible D match to TRBD1 (6 bases). This clonotype was obtained from a woman in her forties or fifties with active or convalescent COVID-19. Material: peripheral blood. The CDR3 nucleotides are TGTGCCAGCAGTCCCCGACAGGCCAACTATGGCTACACCTTC. It is translated as CASSPRQANYGYTF.